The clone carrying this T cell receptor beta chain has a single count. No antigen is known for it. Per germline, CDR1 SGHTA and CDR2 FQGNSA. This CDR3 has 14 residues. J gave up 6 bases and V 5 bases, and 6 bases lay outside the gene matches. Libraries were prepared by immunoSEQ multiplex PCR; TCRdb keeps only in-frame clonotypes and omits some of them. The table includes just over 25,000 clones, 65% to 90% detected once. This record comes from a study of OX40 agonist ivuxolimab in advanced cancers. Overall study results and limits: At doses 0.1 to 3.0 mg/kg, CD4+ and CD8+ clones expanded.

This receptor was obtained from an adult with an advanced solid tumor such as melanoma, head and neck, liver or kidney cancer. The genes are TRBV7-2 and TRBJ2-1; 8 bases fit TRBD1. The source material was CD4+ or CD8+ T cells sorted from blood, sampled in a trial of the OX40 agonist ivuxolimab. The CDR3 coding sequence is TGTGCCAGCAGCCAGGACAGGGAATTCAATGAGCAGTTCTTC. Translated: CASSQDREFNEQFF.